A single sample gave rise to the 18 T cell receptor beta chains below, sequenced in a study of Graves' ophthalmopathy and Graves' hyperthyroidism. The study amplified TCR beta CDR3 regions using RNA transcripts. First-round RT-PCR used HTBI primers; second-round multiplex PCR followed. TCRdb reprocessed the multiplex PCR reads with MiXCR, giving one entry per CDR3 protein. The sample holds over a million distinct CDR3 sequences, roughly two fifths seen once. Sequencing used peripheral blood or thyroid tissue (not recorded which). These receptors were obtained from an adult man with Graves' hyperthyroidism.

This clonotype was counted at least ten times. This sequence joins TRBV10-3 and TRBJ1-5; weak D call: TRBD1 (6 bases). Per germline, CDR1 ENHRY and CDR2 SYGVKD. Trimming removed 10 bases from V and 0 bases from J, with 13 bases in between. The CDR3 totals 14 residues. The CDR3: CASQGGGSNQPQHF. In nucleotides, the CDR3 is TGTGCCAGCCAAGGGGGGGGTAGCAATCAGCCCCAGCATTTT.

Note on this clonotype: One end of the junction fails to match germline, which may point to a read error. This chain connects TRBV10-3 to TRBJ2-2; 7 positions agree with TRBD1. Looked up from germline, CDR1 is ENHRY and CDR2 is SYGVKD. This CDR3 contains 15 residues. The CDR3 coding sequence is TGTGCCAGCAGTTTACAGGGGCGGTATACCGGGGAGCTGTTTTTT. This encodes CASSLQGRYTGELFF.

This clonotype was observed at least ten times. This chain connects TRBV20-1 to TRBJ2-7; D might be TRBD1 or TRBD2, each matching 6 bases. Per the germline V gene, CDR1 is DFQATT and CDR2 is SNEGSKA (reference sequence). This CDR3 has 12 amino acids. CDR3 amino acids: CSVPRGPYEQYF. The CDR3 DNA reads TGCAGCGTCCCTCGGGGGCCCTACGAGCAGTACTTC.

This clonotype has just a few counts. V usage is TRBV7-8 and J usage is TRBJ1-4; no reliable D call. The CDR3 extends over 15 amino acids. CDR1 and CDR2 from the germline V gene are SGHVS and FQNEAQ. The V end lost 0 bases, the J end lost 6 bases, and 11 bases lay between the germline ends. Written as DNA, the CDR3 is TGTGCCAGCAGCTTAGCGGGTCTGCGAGATGAAAAACTGTTTTTT. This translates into CASSLAGLRDEKLFF.

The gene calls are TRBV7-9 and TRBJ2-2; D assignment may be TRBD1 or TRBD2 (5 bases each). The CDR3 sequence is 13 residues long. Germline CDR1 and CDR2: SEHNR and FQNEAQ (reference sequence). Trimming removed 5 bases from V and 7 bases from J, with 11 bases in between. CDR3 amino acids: CASSPRDRGELFF. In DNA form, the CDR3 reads TGTGCCAGCAGCCCAAGGGACCGCGGGGAGCTGTTTTTT.

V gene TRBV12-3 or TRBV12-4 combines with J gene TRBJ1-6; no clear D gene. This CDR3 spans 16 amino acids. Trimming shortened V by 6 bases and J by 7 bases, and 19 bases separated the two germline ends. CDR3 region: CASSSGRMGKNSPLHF. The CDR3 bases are TGTGCCAGCAGCTCCGGGAGAATGGGAAAAAATTCACCCCTCCACTTT.

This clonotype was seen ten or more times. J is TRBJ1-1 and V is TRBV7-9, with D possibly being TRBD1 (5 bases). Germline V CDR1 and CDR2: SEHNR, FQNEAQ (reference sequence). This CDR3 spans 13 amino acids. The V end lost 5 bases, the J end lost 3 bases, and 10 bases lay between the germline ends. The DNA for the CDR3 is TGTGCCAGCAGCGCCCAGGGATACACTGAAGCTTTCTTT. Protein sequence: CASSAQGYTEAFF.

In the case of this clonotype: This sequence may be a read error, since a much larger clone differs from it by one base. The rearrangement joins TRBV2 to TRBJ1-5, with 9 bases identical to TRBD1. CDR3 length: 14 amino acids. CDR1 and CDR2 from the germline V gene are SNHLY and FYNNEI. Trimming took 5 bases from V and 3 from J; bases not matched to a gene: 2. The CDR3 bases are TGTGCCAGCAGTTGGGACAGGGACAATCAGCCCCAGCATTTT. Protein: CASSWDRDNQPQHF.

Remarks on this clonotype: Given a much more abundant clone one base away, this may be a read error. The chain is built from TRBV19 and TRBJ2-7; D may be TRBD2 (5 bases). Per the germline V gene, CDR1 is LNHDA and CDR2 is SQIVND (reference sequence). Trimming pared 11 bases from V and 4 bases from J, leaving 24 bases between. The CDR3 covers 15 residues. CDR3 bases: TGTGCCGCCTCAGCCACGGGATCTCTCGGGTACGAGCAGTACTTC. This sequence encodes CAASATGSLGYEQYF.

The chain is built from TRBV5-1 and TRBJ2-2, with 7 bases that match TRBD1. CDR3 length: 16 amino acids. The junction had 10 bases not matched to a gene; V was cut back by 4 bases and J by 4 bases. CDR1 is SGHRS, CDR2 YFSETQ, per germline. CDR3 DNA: TGCGCCAGCAGCGAAGGACAGGTTACCAGCACCGGGGAGCTGTTTTTT. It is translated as CASSEGQVTSTGELFF.

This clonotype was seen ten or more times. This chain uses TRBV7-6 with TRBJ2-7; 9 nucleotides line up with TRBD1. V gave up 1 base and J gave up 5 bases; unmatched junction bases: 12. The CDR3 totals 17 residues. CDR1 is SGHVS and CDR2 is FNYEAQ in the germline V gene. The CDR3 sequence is CASSLGFVGQGFDEQYF. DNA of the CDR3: TGTGCCAGCAGCTTAGGCTTCGTTGGACAGGGGTTCGACGAGCAGTACTTC.

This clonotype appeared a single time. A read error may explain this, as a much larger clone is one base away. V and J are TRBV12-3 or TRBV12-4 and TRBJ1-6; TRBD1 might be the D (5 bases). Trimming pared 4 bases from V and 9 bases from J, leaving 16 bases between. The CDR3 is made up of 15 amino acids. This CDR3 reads CASSYIGGNSSPLHF. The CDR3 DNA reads TGTGCCAGCAGTTACATTGGGGGTAACAGTTCACCCCTCCACTTT.

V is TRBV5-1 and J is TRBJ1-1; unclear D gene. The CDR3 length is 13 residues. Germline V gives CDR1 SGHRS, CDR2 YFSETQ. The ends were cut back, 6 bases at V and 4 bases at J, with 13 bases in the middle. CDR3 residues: CASTALGSTEAFF. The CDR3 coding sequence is TGCGCCAGCACCGCTTTGGGGAGCACTGAAGCTTTCTTT. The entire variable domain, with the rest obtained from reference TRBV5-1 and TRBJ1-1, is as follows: KAGVTQTPRYLIKTRGQQVTLSCSPISGHRSVSWYQQTPGQGLQFLFEYFSETQRNKGNFPGRFSGRQFSNSRSEMNVSTLELGDSALYLCASTALGSTEAFFGQGTRLTVV.

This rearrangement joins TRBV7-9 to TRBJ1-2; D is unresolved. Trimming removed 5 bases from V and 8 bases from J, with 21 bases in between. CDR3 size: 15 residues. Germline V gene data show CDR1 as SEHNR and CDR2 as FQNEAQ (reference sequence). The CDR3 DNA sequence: TGTGCCAGCAGCCTGGGGAGCTTACCCCTTCTAGGCTACACCTTC. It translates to CASSLGSLPLLGYTF. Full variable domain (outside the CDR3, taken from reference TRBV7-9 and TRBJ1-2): DTGVSQNPRHKITKRGQNVTFRCDPISEHNRLYWYRQTLGQGPEFLTYFQNEAQLEKSRLLSDRFSAERPKGSFSTLEIQRTEQGDSAMYLCASSLGSLPLLGYTFGSGTRLTVV.

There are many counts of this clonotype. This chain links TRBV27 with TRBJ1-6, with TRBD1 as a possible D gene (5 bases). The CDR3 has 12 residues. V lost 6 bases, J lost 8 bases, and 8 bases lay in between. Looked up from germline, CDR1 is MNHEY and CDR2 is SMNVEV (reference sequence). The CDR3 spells CASSFRDSPLHF. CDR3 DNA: TGTGCCAGCAGCTTCAGGGATTCACCCCTCCACTTT.

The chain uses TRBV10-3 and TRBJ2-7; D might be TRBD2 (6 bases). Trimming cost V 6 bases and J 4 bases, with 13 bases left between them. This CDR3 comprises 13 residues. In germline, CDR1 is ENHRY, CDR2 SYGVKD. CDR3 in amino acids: CAIRGVGGYEQYF. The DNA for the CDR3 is TGTGCCATCAGGGGCGTCGGAGGGTACGAGCAGTACTTC.

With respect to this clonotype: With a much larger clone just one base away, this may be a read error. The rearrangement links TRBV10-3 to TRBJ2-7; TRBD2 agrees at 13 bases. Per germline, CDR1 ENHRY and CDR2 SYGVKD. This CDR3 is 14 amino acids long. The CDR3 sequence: CAISDGLAGDERYF. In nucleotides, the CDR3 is TGTGCCATCAGTGACGGACTAGCGGGAGACGAGCGGTACTTC.

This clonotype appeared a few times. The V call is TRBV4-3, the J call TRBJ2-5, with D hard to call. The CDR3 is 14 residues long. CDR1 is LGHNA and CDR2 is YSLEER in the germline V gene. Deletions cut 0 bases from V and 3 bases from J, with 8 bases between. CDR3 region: CASSQDPREETQYF. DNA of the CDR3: TGCGCCAGCAGCCAAGATCCAAGGGAAGAGACCCAGTACTTC.